The present T cell receptor beta chain was sequenced within a study of CXCR3-negative and CXCR3-positive naive CD8 T cells (dated by TCRdb to about 2019). With regard to the full study: In total, about 135 million TRB reads were obtained, or roughly 1.5 +/- 0.3 million reads per library. Diversity and physicochemical repertoire analyses were performed on approximately 10 donors pooled from two independent experiments. TRBV-TRBJ cluster analysis included naive subsets from roughly 5 donors and memory cells from 3 donors. Beyond this particular receptor, the publication reports: Because surface CD5, which is linked to self-reactivity in mice, was comparable between the naive subsets, TCR interaction strength was also inferred from the physicochemical properties of TRB CDR3s. Similar TRBV-TRBJ usage was shown by naive CXCR3-negative and CXCR3-positive cells from the same donor, whereas distinct patterns were shown by memory cells. Repertoire diversity was comparably high in both naive subsets but much lower in memory CD8+ T cells. Compared with CXCR3-negative naive cells, CXCR3-positive naive cells had TRB CDR3s with higher hydrophobicity (lower Kidera factor 4), lower energy, and higher strength and volume indices. Freshly isolated PBMCs were used for most assays because CXCR3 expression partially decreased after cryopreservation.

Worth noting for this clonotype: This receptor's antigen is unknown.

The germline V gene (reference sequence) gives CDR1 as SEHNR and CDR2 as FQNEAQ. The CDR3 goes from the cysteine to the phenylalanine over 15 residues. No DNA was logged. Instrument used: NextSeq 550. The Human TCR Profiling Kit (MiLaboratory) was used to make UMI-labeled 5' RACE TRB cDNA libraries. The full amount of extracted RNA was used for cDNA synthesis, and the full amount of resulting cDNA was used for PCR amplification. Libraries were prepared in parallel with an identical number of PCR cycles. As for how the authors treated the data: With a requirement of at least two reads per UMI, MIGEC and MiXCR extracted about 50,000 +/- 10,000 unique UMI-labeled TRB cDNA molecules per library. Each library averaged roughly 36,000 +/- 9,600 functional in-frame TRB CDR3 nucleotide clonotypes without stop codons. Diversity metrics, including normalized Shannon-Wiener and Chao1, were computed in VDJtools after downsampling to 5000 UMI-labeled TRB molecules per sample. VDJtools computed clonotype-size-weighted physicochemical properties of the central five CDR3 residues: interaction energy, strength, volume and Kidera factor 4. TCRdb reprocessed the sequencing reads and holds a single record per CDR3 protein sequence, with no DNA. None of the V and J calls come from the authors' own analysis; TCRdb made them. The sample table includes over 55,000 distinct CDR3 sequences. The ten largest clones add up to roughly 0.58% of the sample.

Each CD8+ T cell subset was flow-sorted in triplicate, and 300,000 or so cells per subset were placed directly into RLT lysis buffer. Naive CD8+ T cells were defined stringently as CD45RO-CCR7+CD27+CD95- to exclude memory contaminants. Standard density gradient centrifugation was used to isolate peripheral blood mononuclear cells from buffy coats. A FACSAria III was used to flow-sort naive CXCR3-negative and CXCR3-positive CD8+ T cells. Total RNA was extracted from sorted cells with an RNeasy Mini Kit. The TCR originated in a human donor in good health. Some clones in this sample may be carry-over from other donors' samples. The chain joins TRBV7-9 to TRBJ1-2; TCRdb indicates TRBD1, and absent DNA this call remains unverified. Material: naive CXCR3+ CD8+ T cells from blood. The cell subset or site label, as the study defines it: CD45RO-CCR7+CD27+CD95- naive CD8+ T cells expressing CXCR3 (TNR3+). For the CDR3, the sequence is CASSPGGAANYGYTF.